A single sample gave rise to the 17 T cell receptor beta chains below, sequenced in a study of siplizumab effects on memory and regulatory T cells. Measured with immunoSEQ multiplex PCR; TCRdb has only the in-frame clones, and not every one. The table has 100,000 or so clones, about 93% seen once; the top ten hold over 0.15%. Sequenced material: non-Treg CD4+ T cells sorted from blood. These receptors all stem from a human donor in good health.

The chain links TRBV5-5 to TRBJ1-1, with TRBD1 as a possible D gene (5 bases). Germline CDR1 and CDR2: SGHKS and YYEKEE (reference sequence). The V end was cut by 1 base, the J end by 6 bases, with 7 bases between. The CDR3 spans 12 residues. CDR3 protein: CASSLLGAEAFF. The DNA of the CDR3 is TGTGCCAGCAGCTTGTTGGGGGCTGAAGCTTTCTTT. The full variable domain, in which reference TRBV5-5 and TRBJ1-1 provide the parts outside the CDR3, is DAGVTQSPTHLIKTRGQQVTLRCSPISGHKSVSWYQQVLGQGPQFIFQYYEKEERGRGNFPDRFSARQFPNYSSELNVNALLLGDSALYLCASSLLGAEAFFGQGTRLTVV.

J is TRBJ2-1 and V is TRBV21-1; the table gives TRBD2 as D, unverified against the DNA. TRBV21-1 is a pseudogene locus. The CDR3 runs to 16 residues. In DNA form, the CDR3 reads TGTGCCAGCAGCGCTCCGCCTAGCGGGGGGGCCAATGAGCAGTTCTTC. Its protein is CASSAPPSGGANEQFF.

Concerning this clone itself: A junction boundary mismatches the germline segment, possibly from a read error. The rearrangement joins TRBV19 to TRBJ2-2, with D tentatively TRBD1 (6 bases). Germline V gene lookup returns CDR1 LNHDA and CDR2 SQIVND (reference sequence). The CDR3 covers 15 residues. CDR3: CASQGTHKNAGELFF. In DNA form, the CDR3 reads TGTGCCAGCCAGGGGACACACAAGAACGCCGGGGAGCTGTTTTTT.

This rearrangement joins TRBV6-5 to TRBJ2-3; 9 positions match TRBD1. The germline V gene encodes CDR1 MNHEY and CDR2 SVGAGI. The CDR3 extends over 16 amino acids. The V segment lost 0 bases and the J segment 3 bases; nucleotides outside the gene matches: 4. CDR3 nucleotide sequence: TGTGCCAGCAGTTACTCGCGGGACAGGGAGACAGATACGCAGTATTTT. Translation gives CASSYSRDRETDTQYF.

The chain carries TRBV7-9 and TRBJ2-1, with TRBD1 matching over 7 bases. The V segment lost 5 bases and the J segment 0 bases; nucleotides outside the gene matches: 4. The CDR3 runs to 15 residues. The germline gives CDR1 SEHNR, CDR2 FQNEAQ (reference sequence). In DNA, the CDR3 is TGTGCCAGCAGCGTGGACAGGAGCTCCTACAATGAGCAGTTCTTC. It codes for CASSVDRSSYNEQFF.

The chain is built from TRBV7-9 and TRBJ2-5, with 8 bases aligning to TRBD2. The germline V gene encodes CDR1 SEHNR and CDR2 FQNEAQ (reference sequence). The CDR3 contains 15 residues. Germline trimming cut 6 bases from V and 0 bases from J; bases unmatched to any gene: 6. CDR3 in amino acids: CASRGTAGDQETQYF. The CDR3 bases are TGTGCCAGCAGAGGTACAGCGGGGGACCAAGAGACCCAGTACTTC.

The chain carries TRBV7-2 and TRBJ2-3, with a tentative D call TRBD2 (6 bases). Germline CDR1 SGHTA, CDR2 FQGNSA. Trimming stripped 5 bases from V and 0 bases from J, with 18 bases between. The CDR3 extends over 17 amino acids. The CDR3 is CASSDLLGGKSTDTQYF. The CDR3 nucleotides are TGTGCCAGCAGCGACCTCCTTGGGGGGAAAAGCACAGATACGCAGTATTTT.

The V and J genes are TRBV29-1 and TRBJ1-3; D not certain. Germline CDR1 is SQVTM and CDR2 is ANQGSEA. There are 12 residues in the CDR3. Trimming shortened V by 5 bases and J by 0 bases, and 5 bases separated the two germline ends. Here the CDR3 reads CSVPGSGNTIYF. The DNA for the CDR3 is TGCAGCGTTCCAGGCTCTGGAAACACCATATATTTT.

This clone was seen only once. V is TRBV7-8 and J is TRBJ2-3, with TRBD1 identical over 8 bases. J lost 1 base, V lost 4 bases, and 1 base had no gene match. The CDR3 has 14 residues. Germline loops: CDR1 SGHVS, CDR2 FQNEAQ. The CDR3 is CASSSDRGTDTQYF. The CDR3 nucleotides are TGTGCCAGCAGCTCGGACAGGGGCACAGATACGCAGTATTTT.

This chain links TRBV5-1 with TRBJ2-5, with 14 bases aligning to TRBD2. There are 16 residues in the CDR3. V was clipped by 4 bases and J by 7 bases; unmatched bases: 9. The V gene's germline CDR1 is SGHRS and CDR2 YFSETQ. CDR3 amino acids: CASSPGTSGGGGTQYF. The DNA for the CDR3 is TGCGCCAGCAGCCCCGGGACTAGCGGGGGCGGCGGGACCCAGTACTTC.

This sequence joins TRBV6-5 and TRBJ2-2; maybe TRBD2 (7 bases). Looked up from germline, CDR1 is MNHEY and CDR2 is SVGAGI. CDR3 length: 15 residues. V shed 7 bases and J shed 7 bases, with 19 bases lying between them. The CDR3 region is CASTGGIGVRGELFF. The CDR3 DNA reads TGTGCCAGCACGGGGGGCATAGGGGTTCGCGGGGAGCTGTTTTTT.

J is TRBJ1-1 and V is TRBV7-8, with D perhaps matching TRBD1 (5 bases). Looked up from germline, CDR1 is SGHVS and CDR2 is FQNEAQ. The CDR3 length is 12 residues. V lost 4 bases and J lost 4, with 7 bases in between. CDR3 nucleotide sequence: TGTGCCAGCAGCTCGGGGGGCACTGAAGCTTTCTTT. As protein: CASSSGGTEAFF.

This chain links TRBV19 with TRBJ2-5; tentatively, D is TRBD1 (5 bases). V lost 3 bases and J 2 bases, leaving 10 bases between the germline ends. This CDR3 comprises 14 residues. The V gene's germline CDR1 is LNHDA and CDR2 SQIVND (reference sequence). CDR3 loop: CASSMAGKQETQYF. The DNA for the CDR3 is TGTGCCAGTAGTATGGCAGGGAAACAAGAGACCCAGTACTTC.

Here the CDR3 DNA reads TGTGCCAGCAGCCAAGTGTCCTATAGCTCTGGAAACACCATATATTTT. Translated: CASSQVSYSSGNTIYF. The genes are TRBV14 and TRBJ1-3; D unclear. The CDR3 contains 16 residues. V lost 1 base to trimming and J lost 0 bases, with 10 bases between them. Germline V gives CDR1 SGHDN, CDR2 FVKESK.

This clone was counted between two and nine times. The CDR3 region is CAYTSPGRATEAFF. CDR3 nucleotides: TGTGCCTACACCTCCCCCGGCAGGGCCACTGAAGCTTTCTTT. V and J are TRBV30 and TRBJ1-1; possibly TRBD1 for D (5 bases). This CDR3 is built from 14 residues. V lost 7 bases and J 4 bases, leaving 19 bases between the germline ends. Germline-derived CDR1 and CDR2 are GTSNPN and SVGIG (reference sequence). Complete variable domain (other parts from reference TRBV30 and TRBJ1-1): SQTIHQWPATLVQPVGSPLSLECTVEGTSNPNLYWYRQAAGRGLQLLFYSVGIGQISSEVPQNLSASRPQDRQFILSSKKLLLSDSGFYLCAYTSPGRATEAFFGQGTRLTVV.

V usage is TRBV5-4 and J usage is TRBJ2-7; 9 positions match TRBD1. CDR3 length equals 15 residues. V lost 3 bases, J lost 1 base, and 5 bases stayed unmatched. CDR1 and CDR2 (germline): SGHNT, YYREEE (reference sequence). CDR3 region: CASSWKGQGSYEQYF. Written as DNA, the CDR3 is TGTGCCAGCAGCTGGAAGGGACAGGGTTCCTACGAGCAGTACTTC.

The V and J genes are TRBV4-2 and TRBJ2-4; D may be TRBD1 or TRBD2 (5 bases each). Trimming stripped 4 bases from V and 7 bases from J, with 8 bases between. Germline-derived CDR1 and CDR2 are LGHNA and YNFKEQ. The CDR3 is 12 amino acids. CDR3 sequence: CASSRGENIQYF. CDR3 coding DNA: TGTGCCAGCAGCCGAGGGGAGAACATTCAGTACTTC.